One and the same sample provided the 19 T cell receptor beta chains below, sequenced in a study of regulatory T cells in long-lasting Graves disease. Construction of the TCR beta libraries employed iRepertoire HTBI primers in conjunction with Arm-PCR of CDR3 regions. TCRdb independently ran MiXCR on the multiplex PCR reads; one entry per CDR3 protein. The table has hundreds of thousands of distinct CDR3 sequences, roughly 13% seen once. As to time point: newly diagnosed GD, antithyroid drugs for less than 3 months. PBMCs were the source of the RNA used for TCR sequencing. This same sample was also taken into another study, of T cells in Graves' hyperthyroidism and ophthalmopathy.

Sequencing was performed on peripheral blood mononuclear cells (PBMCs), taken at new diagnosis, from a patient treated with antithyroid drugs. These receptors were obtained from a man aged 25-45 years with Graves disease.

This clonotype was picked up many times. The chain carries TRBV10-2 and TRBJ2-1; 9 nucleotides agree with TRBD1. Germline lookup yields CDR1 WSHSY and CDR2 SAAADI. The CDR3 spans 14 residues. Germline trimming cut 6 bases from V and 7 bases from J; bases unmatched to any gene: 7. CDR3 sequence: CASRTQGAGNEQFF. CDR3 in DNA: TGCGCCAGCAGGACACAGGGGGCAGGTAATGAGCAGTTCTTC.

J is TRBJ2-7 and V is TRBV7-9; tentative D call: TRBD1 (5 bases). CDR1 is SEHNR and CDR2 is FQNEAQ in the germline V gene (reference sequence). This CDR3 has 14 residues. Between the trimmed V and J ends, which lost 5 bases and 2 bases, there was a span of 13 bases. CDR3 residues: CASSPNRRTYEQYF. CDR3 DNA sequence: TGTGCCAGCAGCCCAAACAGGCGAACCTACGAGCAGTACTTC.

This clonotype was counted ten times or more. The chain uses TRBV12-3 or TRBV12-4 and TRBJ2-3; D is perhaps TRBD1 or TRBD2 (5 bases each). V shed 1 base and J shed 15 bases, with 20 bases lying between them. The CDR3 spans 14 residues. For the CDR3, the DNA is TGTGCCAGCAGTTTAGGGCTTTCCTTCCGGGACGACTATTTT. Protein sequence: CASSLGLSFRDDYF.

This clonotype was found many times. The chain joins TRBV12-3 or TRBV12-4 to TRBJ1-1; TRBD1 might be the D (5 bases). The V and J ends lost 5 bases and 1 base respectively, with 11 bases between them. This CDR3 is 14 amino acids long. The DNA for the CDR3 is TGTGCCAGCAGTAGGGCAGGGTCGAACACTGAAGCTTTCTTT. This encodes CASSRAGSNTEAFF.

The table lists this clonotype with many counts. The rearrangement uses TRBV6-2 or TRBV6-3 and TRBJ2-1; TRBD2 matches 11 bases. Germline V gives CDR1 MNHEY, CDR2 SVGEGT. V shed 6 bases and J 8 bases; nucleotides not matched to a gene: 12. This CDR3 has 16 residues. In DNA form, the CDR3 reads TGTGCCAGCAGCCAAGGGGCTAGCGGGAGGAGGGATGAGCAGTTCTTC. Translated, it gives CASSQGASGRRDEQFF.

This clonotype has just a few counts. This chain links TRBV6-5 with TRBJ2-2; possible D gene TRBD2, 5 bases. CDR1 and CDR2 (germline): MNHEY, SVGAGI. The CDR3 totals 15 residues. Between the trimmed V and J ends, which lost 0 bases and 4 bases, there was a span of 9 bases. CDR3 sequence reads: CASSYSRVGTGELFF. DNA for the CDR3: TGTGCCAGCAGTTACTCGAGGGTCGGCACCGGGGAGCTGTTTTTT.

This clonotype was seen at least ten times. V gene TRBV11-3 combines with J gene TRBJ2-1; possibly TRBD1 for D (5 bases). In germline, CDR1 is SGHNT, CDR2 YENEEA. Trimming stripped 9 bases from V and 1 base from J, with 13 bases between. This CDR3 region has 14 residues. CDR3 amino acids: CASATGDSYNEQFF. The CDR3 DNA sequence: TGTGCCAGTGCTACAGGTGATTCCTACAATGAGCAGTTCTTC.

This clonotype came up many times. The chain uses TRBV27 and TRBJ2-3, with 8 bases that match TRBD2. Germline CDR1 reads MNHEY; CDR2 reads SMNVEV (reference sequence). V lost 7 bases and J lost 2; bases outside the gene matches: 11. The CDR3 has 16 amino acids. CDR3 residues: CASTSLGTRFTDTQYF. In DNA, the CDR3 is TGTGCCAGCACCTCTCTCGGGACTAGATTCACAGATACGCAGTATTTT.

This clonotype showed up many times. The chain recombines TRBV6-1 with TRBJ2-5, with D hard to call. The CDR3 runs to 13 residues. Per germline, CDR1 MNHNS and CDR2 SASEGT. Trimming took 6 bases from V and 3 from J, leaving 11 bases between them. Here the CDR3 DNA reads TGTGCCAGCAGCTGGAAAGGGAAAGAGACCCAGTACTTC. Translation: CASSWKGKETQYF.

Many counts were recorded for this clonotype. The chain joins TRBV7-9 to TRBJ1-2; D gene uncertain. The ends were cut back, 5 bases at V and 0 bases at J, with 13 bases in the middle. Germline V gives CDR1 SEHNR, CDR2 FQNEAQ (reference sequence). The CDR3 runs to 15 residues. The CDR3 spells CASSIVPTTNYGYTF. The CDR3 bases are TGTGCCAGCAGCATCGTCCCCACTACTAACTATGGCTACACCTTC.

This clonotype was seen many times. V gene TRBV11-1 combines with J gene TRBJ2-1; 9 nucleotides agree with TRBD2. Germline CDR1 is SGHAT and CDR2 is FQDESV (reference sequence). The CDR3 has 17 residues. V lost 3 bases, J lost 6 bases, and 12 bases stayed unmatched. The CDR3, as DNA: TGTGCCAGCAGCTTTAGTGAGCTAGCGGGAATCTTCAATGAGCAGTTCTTC. This translates into CASSFSELAGIFNEQFF.

This clonotype was detected many times. The chain joins TRBV13 to TRBJ1-1; no definite D call. Germline V gene sequence: CDR1 PRHDT, CDR2 FYEKMQ (reference sequence). The CDR3 is made up of 14 amino acids. V dropped 6 bases and J dropped 1 base, with 12 bases sitting between them. CDR3 nucleotide sequence: TGTGCCAGCAGTCCAAATCCAGGGAACACTGAAGCTTTCTTT. It yields the protein CASSPNPGNTEAFF.

This clonotype has a count of ten or more. The CDR3 DNA reads as TGTGCCAGCAGTTTAGGGGCAGTCGGGTACGAGCAGTACTTC. Translating gives CASSLGAVGYEQYF. The chain is built from TRBV28 and TRBJ2-7; possibly TRBD1 for D (5 bases). Trimming cost V 2 bases and J 4 bases, with 12 bases left between them. The germline V gene has CDR1 MDHEN and CDR2 SYDVKM. The CDR3 length is 14 residues.

V and J are TRBV4-1 and TRBJ2-1; 11 bases fit TRBD1. CDR1 is MGHRA, CDR2 YSYEKL, per germline. V lost 3 bases to trimming and J lost 6 bases; unmatched junction nucleotides: 4. The CDR3 runs to 15 residues. In DNA form, the CDR3 reads TGCGCCAGCAGCCATCCGGGACAGGGGGTCAATGAGCAGTTCTTC. It codes for CASSHPGQGVNEQFF.

This clonotype has ten or more counts. This sequence joins TRBV12-3 or TRBV12-4 and TRBJ2-7; D is perhaps TRBD2 (6 bases). V was pared by 2 bases and J by 0 bases, with 17 bases between. The CDR3 is 17 amino acids. DNA of the CDR3: TGTGCCAGCAGTTTACGAAGGGACTTCAGGAGCTCCTACGAGCAGTACTTC. This gives the protein CASSLRRDFRSSYEQYF.

This clonotype came up many times. The chain carries TRBV5-6 and TRBJ2-3; 8 bases line up with TRBD2. After removal of 4 bases from V and 6 bases from J, the junction contained 7 bases not matched to a gene. Germline V gives CDR1 SGHDT, CDR2 YYEEEE. The CDR3 runs 14 residues. DNA of the CDR3: TGTGCCAGCAGCCAGCGTGGCGGGGGGGATACGCAGTATTTT. Protein product: CASSQRGGGDTQYF. Variable domain in full (rest from reference TRBV5-6 and TRBJ2-3): DAGVTQSPTHLIKTRGQQVTLRCSPKSGHDTVSWYQQALGQGPQFIFQYYEEEERQRGNFPDRFSGHQFPNYSSELNVNALLLGDSALYLCASSQRGGGDTQYFGPGTRLTVL.

This clonotype was recorded many times. The chain links TRBV19 to TRBJ1-1; weak D call: TRBD1 (5 bases). CDR1 is LNHDA, CDR2 SQIVND, per germline (reference sequence). Trimming cost V 6 bases and J 0 bases, with 14 bases left between them. The CDR3 is made up of 15 amino acids. The CDR3: CASSPDGTVNTEAFF. In DNA form, the CDR3 reads TGTGCCAGTAGCCCTGACGGGACGGTGAACACTGAAGCTTTCTTT.

This clonotype has ten or more counts. This rearrangement joins TRBV20-1 to TRBJ2-1; no definite D call. The CDR3 consists of 14 residues. Germline CDR1 is DFQATT and CDR2 is SNEGSKA (reference sequence). V was cut by 3 bases and J by 4 bases, with 13 bases left in between. The CDR3 sequence: CSASDPGRYNEQFF. The CDR3 DNA is TGCAGTGCTAGCGACCCAGGCCGGTACAATGAGCAGTTCTTC.

On this clonotype: The junction departs from the called germline gene at one end, perhaps through a read error. The chain recombines TRBV5-1 with TRBJ1-4; 8 bases are a match to TRBD1. The CDR3 has 15 residues. Germline CDR1 is SGHRS and CDR2 is YFSETQ. The CDR3, as DNA: TGCGCCAGCAGCTTTGGACAGGGATCTTATGAAGAACTGTTTTTT. Its translation: CASSFGQGSYEELFF.